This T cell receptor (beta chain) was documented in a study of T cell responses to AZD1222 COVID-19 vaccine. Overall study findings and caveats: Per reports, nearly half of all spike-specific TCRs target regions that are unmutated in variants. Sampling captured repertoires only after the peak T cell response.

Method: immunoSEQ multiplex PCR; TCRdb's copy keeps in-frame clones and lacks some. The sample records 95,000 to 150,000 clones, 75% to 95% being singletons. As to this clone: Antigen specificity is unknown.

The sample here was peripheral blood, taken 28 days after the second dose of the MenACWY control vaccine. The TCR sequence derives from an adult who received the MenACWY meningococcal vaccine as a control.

The chain's CDR3 is CATSENRGSQPQHF. The CDR3 bases are TGTGCCACCAGTGAAAACAGGGGGAGTCAGCCCCAGCATTTT. V and J are TRBV24-1 and TRBJ1-5; 8 nucleotides agree with TRBD1. This CDR3 region has 14 residues. Looked up from germline, CDR1 is KGHDR and CDR2 is SFDVKD. The J segment lost 6 bases and the V segment lost 4 bases, leaving 4 bases of the junction unmatched.